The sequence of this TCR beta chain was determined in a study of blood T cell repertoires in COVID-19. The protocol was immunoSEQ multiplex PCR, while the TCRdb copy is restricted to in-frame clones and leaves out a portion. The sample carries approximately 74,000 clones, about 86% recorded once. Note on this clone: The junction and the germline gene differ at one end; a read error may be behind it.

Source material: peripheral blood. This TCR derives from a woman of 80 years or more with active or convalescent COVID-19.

CDR3 bases: TGTGCCAGCAGTGGAGACGCCAAGAGGCCCTACGAGCAGTGCTTC. Translation: CASSGDAKRPYEQCF. The chain joins TRBV27 to TRBJ2-7, with D unclear. There are 15 residues in the CDR3. Germline-derived CDR1 and CDR2 are MNHEY and SMNVEV (reference sequence).